These 5 T cell receptor beta chains share one sample of origin, sequenced in a study of blood T cell repertoires in COVID-19. Clones were sequenced by immunoSEQ multiplex PCR, and TCRdb holds only the in-frame ones, with some missing. The sample contains some 110,000 clones, 70% to 80% of which appear only once. The sequenced sample consisted of peripheral blood. These receptors all come from an elderly man with COVID-19, enrolled during active disease.

This clone was counted between two and nine times. The chain joins TRBV28 to TRBJ2-6; D not certain. Per the germline V gene, CDR1 is MDHEN and CDR2 is SYDVKM. Trimming cost V 4 bases and J 3 bases, with 13 bases left between them. The CDR3 has 16 amino acids. The CDR3 loop reads CASSSQVLRGANVLTF. Here the CDR3 DNA reads TGTGCCAGCAGTTCACAAGTGCTTCGTGGGGCCAACGTCCTGACTTTC.

This clone was counted once. The chain employs TRBV6-5 and TRBJ2-6, with TRBD2 as a possible D gene (7 bases). V was trimmed by 6 bases and J by 4 bases, leaving 13 bases between them. There are 15 residues in the CDR3. Germline-derived CDR1 and CDR2 are MNHEY and SVGAGI. The CDR3 sequence: CASRGRGSGANVLTF. The CDR3 nucleotides are TGTGCCAGCAGGGGGAGGGGGTCCGGGGCCAACGTCCTGACTTTC.

V gene TRBV13 combines with J gene TRBJ2-7; 10 nucleotides line up with TRBD1. The germline gives CDR1 PRHDT, CDR2 FYEKMQ (reference sequence). The CDR3 spans 14 residues. Trimming took 5 bases from V and 2 from J; bases not matched to a gene: 3. CDR3 sequence (DNA): TGTGCCAGCAGCCCTGGACAGGGGGCCTACGAGCAGTACTTC. Residues: CASSPGQGAYEQYF.

The V call is TRBV6-5, the J call TRBJ1-2; D gene ambiguous. CDR1 MNHEY and CDR2 SVGAGI come from the germline V gene. V shed 6 bases and J shed 3 bases, with 11 bases lying between them. The CDR3 is 13 amino acids. Here the CDR3 DNA reads TGTGCCAGCAGCCGCACACAGTACTATGGCTACACCTTC. This sequence encodes CASSRTQYYGYTF.

In nucleotides, the CDR3 is TGTGCCAGCAGGCCCGGGACAGCCTCCTACGAGCAGTACTTC. This gives the protein CASRPGTASYEQYF. This chain links TRBV6-5 with TRBJ2-7, with 7 nucleotides matching TRBD1. Germline assignment: CDR1 MNHEY and CDR2 SVGAGI. J lost 0 bases, V lost 6 bases, and 5 bases had no gene match. This CDR3 contains 14 residues.